This TCR beta chain is from a study of CD8+ T cells in alopecia areata. Extracted from the samples, RNA was reverse transcribed into cDNA to serve as the sequencing template. Produced via immunoSEQ multiplex PCR; TCRdb's table is partial and in-frame only. The sample has 130,000 or so clones, about 50% seen once; the top ten hold 8% to 11%. Deletions cut 1 base from V and 8 bases from J, with 15 bases between. Germline lookup yields CDR1 SNHLY and CDR2 FYNNEI. The CDR3 is 15 amino acids. This clone came up a few times. Sequences were obtained from NKG2D-low CD8+ T cells sorted from blood. The sequence was collected from a human donor with alopecia areata. J is TRBJ2-1 and V is TRBV2, with TRBD1 as a possible D gene (5 bases). This CDR3 is CASSEELGLWHEQFF. The CDR3 bases are TGTGCCAGCAGTGAAGAGTTGGGGCTATGGCATGAGCAGTTCTTC.